Below are 15 T cell receptor beta chains sequenced from a single sample in a study of CD8+ T cells in alopecia areata. Following RNA extraction, reverse transcription yielded cDNA that acted as the sequencing template. Profiled with immunoSEQ multiplex PCR; TCRdb holds only in-frame clones, not every one. This table has about 110,000 clones, roughly 89% appearing once. Treatment in this sample: oral pan-JAK inhibitor, 5-10 mg twice daily. The source material was CD8+ T cells sorted from blood, sampled at week 24, from a patient treated with tofacitinib. All receptors come from a human donor with alopecia areata.

The J gene is TRBJ2-7, the V gene TRBV10-3; 7 bases are shared with TRBD1. The CDR3 totals 13 residues. The V segment lost 7 bases and the J segment 2 bases; nucleotides outside the gene matches: 5. CDR1 and CDR2 from the germline V gene are ENHRY and SYGVKD. The CDR3 loop is CAIMGQPTYEQYF. The CDR3 DNA reads as TGTGCCATCATGGGACAGCCCACCTACGAGCAGTACTTC.

This clone has only one observation. The chain employs TRBV29-1 and TRBJ2-7; D is undetermined. Trimming shortened V by 2 bases and J by 7 bases, and 9 bases separated the two germline ends. The germline V gene encodes CDR1 SQVTM and CDR2 ANQGSEA. The CDR3 length is 11 residues. The CDR3 DNA reads TGCAGCGTTGAATCGGGTCCTGAGCAGTACTTC. This gives the protein CSVESGPEQYF.

A single count supports this clone. The chain recombines TRBV11-3 with TRBJ1-6; 9 positions agree with TRBD1. Per the germline V gene, CDR1 is SGHNT and CDR2 is YENEEA. This CDR3 has 15 residues. V dropped 5 bases and J dropped 10; count of bases not matched to a gene: 9. The CDR3 region has the DNA TGTGCCAGCAGCATCGGACAGGGGCCAAGATCACCCCTCCACTTT. This encodes CASSIGQGPRSPLHF.

On this clone itself: A read error may produce the germline difference seen at one junction end. This chain links TRBV29-1 with TRBJ2-5; TRBD1 matches 9 bases. CDR3 length equals 14 residues. Germline loops: CDR1 SQVTM, CDR2 ANQGSEA. The CDR3 DNA reads TGCAGCACGTGGACAGGGGTTTACCAAGAGGCCCAGTACTTC. Its translation: CSTWTGVYQEAQYF.

A single count supports this clone. The rearrangement joins TRBV5-4 to TRBJ2-1; TRBD2 might be the D (6 bases). Germline assignment: CDR1 SGHNT and CDR2 YYREEE (reference sequence). The V end lost 4 bases, the J end lost 1 base, and 15 bases lay between the germline ends. This CDR3 spans 16 amino acids. The CDR3, as DNA: TGTGCCAGCAGCCCAAGACCGGGACTGTCCTACAATGAGCAGTTCTTC. Residues: CASSPRPGLSYNEQFF.

A remark on this clone: An end of the junction differs from the germline gene, which may be a read error. V is TRBV7-2 and J is TRBJ2-7; TRBD2 is a possible D gene (5 bases). In germline, CDR1 is SGHTA, CDR2 FQGNSA. The CDR3 extends over 8 amino acids. This chain's CDR3 is CASSKADF. The CDR3 nucleotides are TGTGCCAGCAGCAAAGCGGACTTC.

This rearrangement joins TRBV6-5 to TRBJ2-2; perhaps TRBD2 as D (5 bases). The ends were cut back, 2 bases at V and 2 bases at J, with 12 bases in the middle. CDR1 is MNHEY and CDR2 is SVGAGI in the germline V gene. The CDR3 loop spans 16 amino acids. The CDR3 nucleotides are TGTGCCAGCAGTTACACGAGGACTCTTAACACCGGGGAGCTGTTTTTT. Translating gives CASSYTRTLNTGELFF.

The V and J genes are TRBV7-6 and TRBJ1-1; maybe TRBD1 (5 bases). CDR1 is SGHVS, CDR2 FNYEAQ, per germline. CDR3 length: 15 amino acids. The germline V and J ends were trimmed by 4 bases and 5 bases, with 17 bases remaining between them. CDR3 DNA: TGTGCCAGCAGCTCCCCGGCCGGGGCAGGGACTGAAGCTTTCTTT. Translating it yields CASSSPAGAGTEAFF. Variable domain in full (rest from reference TRBV7-6 and TRBJ1-1): GAGVSQSPRYKVTKRGQDVALRCDPISGHVSLYWYRQALGQGPEFLTYFNYEAQQDKSGLPNDRFSAERPEGSISTLTIQRTEQRDSAMYRCASSSPAGAGTEAFFGQGTRLTVV.

This clone was picked up a small number of times. The chain couples TRBV6-5 to TRBJ1-1; D is unclear. The V end lost 5 bases, the J end lost 1 base, and 8 bases lay between the germline ends. Germline CDR1 reads MNHEY; CDR2 reads SVGAGI. The CDR3 totals 13 residues. The DNA for the CDR3 is TGTGCCAGCAGTCGGACGGAGAACACTGAAGCTTTCTTT. Translation: CASSRTENTEAFF.

This clone was seen only once. J is TRBJ2-6 and V is TRBV29-1; TRBD1 aligns across 7 bases. This CDR3 contains 15 residues. With 1 base clipped from V and 2 bases from J, the junction kept 2 bases outside the gene matches. CDR1 SQVTM and CDR2 ANQGSEA come from the germline V gene. CDR3 nucleotides: TGCAGCGTTGAAGGGCAGGGGGCTGGGGCCAACGTCCTGACTTTC. Residues: CSVEGQGAGANVLTF. Full variable domain (missing parts from reference TRBV29-1 and TRBJ2-6): SAVISQKPSRDICQRGTSLTIQCQVDSQVTMMFWYRQQPGQSLTLIATANQGSEATYESGFVIDKFPISRPNLTFSTLTVSNMSPEDSSIYLCSVEGQGAGANVLTFGAGSRLTVL.

The chain uses TRBV2 and TRBJ2-5, with TRBD1 matching 7 bases. Per the germline V gene, CDR1 is SNHLY and CDR2 is FYNNEI. The ends lost 8 bases at V and 2 bases at J; junction bases unmatched: 5. The CDR3 is 13 amino acids. This CDR3 is CASQGVGQETQYF. The CDR3 DNA sequence: TGTGCCAGCCAGGGGGTGGGTCAAGAGACCCAGTACTTC. The variable domain in full, with the rest retrieved from reference TRBV2 and TRBJ2-5, is EPEVTQTPSHQVTQMGQEVILRCVPISNHLYFYWYRQILGQKVEFLVSFYNNEISEKSEIFDDQFSVERPDGSNFTLKIRSTKLEDSAMYFCASQGVGQETQYFGPGTRLLVL.

This chain uses TRBV27 with TRBJ1-2; D is possibly TRBD1 (5 bases). Looked up from germline, CDR1 is MNHEY and CDR2 is SMNVEV (reference sequence). V was trimmed by 5 bases and J by 3 bases, leaving 16 bases between them. This CDR3 comprises 15 residues. The CDR3 bases are TGTGCCAGCAGTGATCGGGGACGGGCAGACTATGGCTACACCTTC. This codes for CASSDRGRADYGYTF.

The V call is TRBV25-1, the J call TRBJ2-5, with D perhaps matching TRBD2 (6 bases). Germline assignment: CDR1 MGHDK and CDR2 SYGVNS. Trimming shortened V by 2 bases and J by 5 bases, and 12 bases separated the two germline ends. This CDR3 is built from 14 residues. CDR3 amino acids: CASSEVRGWETQYF. The CDR3 nucleotides read TGTGCCAGCAGTGAAGTTCGGGGGTGGGAGACCCAGTACTTC.

With regard to this clone: At the DNA level, this CDR3 is encoded by other sequences in the same sample as well. DNA for the CDR3: TGTGCCAGCAGCTTAGCGGGGGGCACAGATACGCAGTATTTT. Its protein product is CASSLAGGTDTQYF. This chain uses TRBV7-3 with TRBJ2-3, with 7 positions matching TRBD2. Trimming cost V 2 bases and J 1 base; bases outside gene matches: 0. The CDR3 has 14 residues. Germline V CDR1 and CDR2: SGHTA, FQGTGA.

This clone was observed once. The CDR3 sequence: CASTDGASWGEETQYF. The CDR3 region has the DNA TGTGCCAGCACCGACGGCGCAAGCTGGGGCGAAGAGACCCAGTACTTC. The V call is TRBV2, the J call TRBJ2-5; tentative D call: TRBD1 (5 bases). Trimming removed 7 bases at V and 3 bases at J, with 21 bases between. The germline CDR1 and CDR2 sequences are SNHLY and FYNNEI. CDR3 length: 16 residues.